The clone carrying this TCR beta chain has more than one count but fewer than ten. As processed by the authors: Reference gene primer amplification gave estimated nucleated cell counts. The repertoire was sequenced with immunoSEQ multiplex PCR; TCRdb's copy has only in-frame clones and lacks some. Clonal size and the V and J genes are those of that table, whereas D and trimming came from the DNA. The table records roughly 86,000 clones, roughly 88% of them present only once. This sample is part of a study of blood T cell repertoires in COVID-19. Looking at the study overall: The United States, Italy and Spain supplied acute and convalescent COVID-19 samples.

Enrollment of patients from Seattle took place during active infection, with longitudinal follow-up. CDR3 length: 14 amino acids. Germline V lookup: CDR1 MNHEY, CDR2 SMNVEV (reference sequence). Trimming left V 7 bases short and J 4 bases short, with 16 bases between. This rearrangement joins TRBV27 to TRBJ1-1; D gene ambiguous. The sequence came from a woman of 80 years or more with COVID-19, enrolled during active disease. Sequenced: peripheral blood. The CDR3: CASTLKGGFTEAFF. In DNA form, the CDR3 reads TGTGCCAGCACCCTAAAGGGAGGTTTCACTGAAGCTTTCTTT.